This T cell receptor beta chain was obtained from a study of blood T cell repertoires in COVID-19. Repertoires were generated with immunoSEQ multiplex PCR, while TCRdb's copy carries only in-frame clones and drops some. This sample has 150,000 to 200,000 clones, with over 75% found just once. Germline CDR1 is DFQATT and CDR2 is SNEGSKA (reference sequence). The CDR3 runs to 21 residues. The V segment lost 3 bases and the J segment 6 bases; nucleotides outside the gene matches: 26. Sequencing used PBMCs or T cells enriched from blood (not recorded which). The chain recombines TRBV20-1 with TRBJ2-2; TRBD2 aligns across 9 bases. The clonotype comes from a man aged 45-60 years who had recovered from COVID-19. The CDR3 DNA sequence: TGCAGTGCTAGTTTTTCCCCGGCAGGGGCATTAGCGGGAGTGTGGGCCGGGGAGCTGTTTTTT. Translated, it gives CSASFSPAGALAGVWAGELFF.